These 6 T cell receptor beta chains originate from one sample sequenced in a study of shared clonotypes between healthy human individuals. Here immunoSEQ multiplex PCR was the method, and the copy in TCRdb shows in-frame clones only, minus some. Of some 700,000 clones listed, about 92% are singletons. Source material: memory CD8+ T cells from PBMCs. As for subset: CD45RO+ cells pooled with CCR7-negative TemRA cells. The receptor source for this set is a man between 18 and 35 years old in good health. Some clones in this sample may be carry-over from other donors' samples.

V and J are TRBV12-2 and TRBJ2-5; TRBD2, the D gene given by the table, was not confirmed from the DNA. TRBV12-2 is a documented pseudogene. This CDR3 has 15 residues. The CDR3 sequence: CASRSSAGVCETQYF. CDR3 coding DNA: TGTGCAAGTCGGTCCTCGGCGGGAGTGTGTGAGACCCAGTACTTC.

The chain employs TRBV6-6 and TRBJ1-1, with unresolved D. V lost 2 bases and J lost 1, with 8 bases in between. CDR1 and CDR2 (germline): MNHNY, SVGAGI (reference sequence). The CDR3 loop spans 14 amino acids. In DNA form, the CDR3 reads TGTGCCAGCAGTTACGGCAGCTCGAACACTGAAGCTTTCTTT. Amino acids: CASSYGSSNTEAFF.

This clone appeared once. The V gene is TRBV6-1, the J gene TRBJ2-7, with D perhaps being TRBD1 or TRBD2 (5 bases each). Per germline, CDR1 MNHNS and CDR2 SASEGT. Trimming shortened V by 2 bases and J by 3 bases, and 11 bases separated the two germline ends. The CDR3 is made up of 14 amino acids. CDR3 amino acids: CASSERDEDYEQYF. The DNA for the CDR3 is TGTGCCAGCAGTGAAAGGGACGAAGACTACGAGCAGTACTTC.

The J gene is TRBJ1-5, the V gene TRBV27; no definite D call. Germline V gene lookup returns CDR1 MNHEY and CDR2 SMNVEV (reference sequence). The CDR3 loop spans 16 amino acids. V was shortened by 3 bases and J by 0 bases, with 12 bases between the two germline ends. This CDR3 reads CASSLVGRSSNQPQHF. In DNA, the CDR3 is TGTGCCAGCAGTTTGGTCGGGAGGAGTAGCAATCAGCCCCAGCATTTT.

The CDR3 nucleotides are TGTGCCATCAGAGGCGACTCCACCTACGAGCAGTACTTC. This translates into CAIRGDSTYEQYF. This chain connects TRBV10-3 to TRBJ2-5; D is ambiguous. The J call may be mistaken, given a closer DNA end match to TRBJ2-7. Germline V lookup: CDR1 ENHRY, CDR2 SYGVKD. The CDR3 sequence is 13 residues long.

This chain joins TRBV10-3 and TRBJ1-2; 10 bases align to TRBD1. With 11 bases clipped from V and 0 bases from J, the junction kept 9 bases outside the gene matches. CDR3 length: 15 amino acids. Per the germline V gene, CDR1 is ENHRY and CDR2 is SYGVKD. The CDR3 here is CAVRTGGISNYGYTF. DNA of the CDR3: TGTGCCGTCCGGACAGGGGGTATCTCTAACTATGGCTACACCTTC.